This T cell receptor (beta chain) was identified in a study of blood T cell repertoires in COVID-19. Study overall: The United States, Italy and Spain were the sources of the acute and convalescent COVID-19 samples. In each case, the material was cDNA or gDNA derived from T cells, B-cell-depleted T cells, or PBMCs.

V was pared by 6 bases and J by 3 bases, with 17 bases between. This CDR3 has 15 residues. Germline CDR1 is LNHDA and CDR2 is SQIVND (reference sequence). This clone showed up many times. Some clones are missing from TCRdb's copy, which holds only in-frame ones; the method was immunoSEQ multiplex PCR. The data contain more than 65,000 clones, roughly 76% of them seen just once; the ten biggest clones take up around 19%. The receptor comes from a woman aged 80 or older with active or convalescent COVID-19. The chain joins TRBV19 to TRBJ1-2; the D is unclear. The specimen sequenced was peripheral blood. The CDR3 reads CASSPSGLVHYGYTF. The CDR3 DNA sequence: TGTGCCAGTAGCCCCTCTGGACTCGTCCACTATGGCTACACCTTC.